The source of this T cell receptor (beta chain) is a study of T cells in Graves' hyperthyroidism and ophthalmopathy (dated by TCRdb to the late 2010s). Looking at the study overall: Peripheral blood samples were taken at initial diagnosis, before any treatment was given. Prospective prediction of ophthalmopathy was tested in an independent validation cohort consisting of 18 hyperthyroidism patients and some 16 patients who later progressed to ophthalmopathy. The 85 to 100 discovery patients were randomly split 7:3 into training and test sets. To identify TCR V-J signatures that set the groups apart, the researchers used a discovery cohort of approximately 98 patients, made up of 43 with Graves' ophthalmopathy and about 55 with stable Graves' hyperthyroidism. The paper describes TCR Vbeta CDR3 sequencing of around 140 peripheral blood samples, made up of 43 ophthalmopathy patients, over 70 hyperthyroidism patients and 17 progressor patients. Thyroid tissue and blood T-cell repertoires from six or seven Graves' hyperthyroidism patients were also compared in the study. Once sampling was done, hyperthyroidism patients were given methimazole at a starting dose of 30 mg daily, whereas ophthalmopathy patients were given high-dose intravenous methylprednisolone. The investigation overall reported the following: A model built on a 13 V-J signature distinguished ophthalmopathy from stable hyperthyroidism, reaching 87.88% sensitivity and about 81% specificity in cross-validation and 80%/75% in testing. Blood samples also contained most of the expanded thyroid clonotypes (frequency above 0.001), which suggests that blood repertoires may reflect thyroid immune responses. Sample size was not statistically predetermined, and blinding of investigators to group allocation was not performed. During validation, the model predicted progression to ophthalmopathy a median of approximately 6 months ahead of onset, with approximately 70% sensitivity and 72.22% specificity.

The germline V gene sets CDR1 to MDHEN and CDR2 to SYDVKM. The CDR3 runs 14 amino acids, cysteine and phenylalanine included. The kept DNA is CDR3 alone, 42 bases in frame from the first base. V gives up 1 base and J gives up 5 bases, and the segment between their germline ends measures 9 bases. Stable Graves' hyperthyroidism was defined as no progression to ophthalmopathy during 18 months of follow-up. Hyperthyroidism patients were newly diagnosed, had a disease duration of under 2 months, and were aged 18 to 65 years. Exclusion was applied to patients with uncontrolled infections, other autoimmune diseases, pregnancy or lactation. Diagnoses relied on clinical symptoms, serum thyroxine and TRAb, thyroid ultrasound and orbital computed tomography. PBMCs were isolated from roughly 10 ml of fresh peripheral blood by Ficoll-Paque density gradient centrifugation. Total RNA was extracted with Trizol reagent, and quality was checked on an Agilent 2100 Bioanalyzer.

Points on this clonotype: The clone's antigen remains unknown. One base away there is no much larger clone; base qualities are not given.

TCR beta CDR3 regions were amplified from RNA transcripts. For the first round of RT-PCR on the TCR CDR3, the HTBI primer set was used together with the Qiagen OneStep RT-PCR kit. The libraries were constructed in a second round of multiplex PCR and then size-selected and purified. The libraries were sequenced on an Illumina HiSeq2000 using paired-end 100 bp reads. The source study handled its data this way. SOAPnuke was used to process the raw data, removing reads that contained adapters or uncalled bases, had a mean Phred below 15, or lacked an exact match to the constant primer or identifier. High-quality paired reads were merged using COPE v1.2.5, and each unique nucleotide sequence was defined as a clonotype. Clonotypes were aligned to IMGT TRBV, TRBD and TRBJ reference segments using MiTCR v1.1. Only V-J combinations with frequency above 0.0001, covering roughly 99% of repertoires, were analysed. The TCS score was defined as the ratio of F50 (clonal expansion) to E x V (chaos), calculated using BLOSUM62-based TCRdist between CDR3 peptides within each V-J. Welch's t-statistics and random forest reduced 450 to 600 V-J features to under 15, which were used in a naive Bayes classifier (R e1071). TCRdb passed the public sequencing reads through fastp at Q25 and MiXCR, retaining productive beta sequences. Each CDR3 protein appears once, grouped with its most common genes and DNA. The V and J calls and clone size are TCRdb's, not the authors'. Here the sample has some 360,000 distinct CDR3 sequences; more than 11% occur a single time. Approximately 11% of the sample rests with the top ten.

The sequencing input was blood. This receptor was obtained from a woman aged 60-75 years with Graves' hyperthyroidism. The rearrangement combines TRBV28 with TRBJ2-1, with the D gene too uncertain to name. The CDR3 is CASSLSPFDNEQFF. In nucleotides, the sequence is TGTGCCAGCAGTTTATCCCCATTCGACAATGAGCAGTTCTTC.